Listed here is a single TCR beta chain. TCR beta CDR3 regions were amplified from RNA transcripts. The study used the HTBI primer set for a first-round RT-PCR of the TCR CDR3. TCRdb re-called the multiplex PCR reads with MiXCR, one entry per CDR3 protein. The sample includes about 690,000 distinct CDR3 sequences, 17% of them seen just once. The CDR3 covers 13 residues. The germline V and J ends were trimmed by 6 bases and 3 bases, with 9 bases remaining between them. Germline V gene lookup returns CDR1 MNHNS and CDR2 SASEGT. These data belong to a study of T cells in Graves' hyperthyroidism and ophthalmopathy.

This receptor was obtained from a man in his forties or fifties with Graves' hyperthyroidism. Input material: blood. This chain connects TRBV6-1 to TRBJ1-3; no firm D call. CDR3 DNA sequence: TGTGCCAGCAGATCCTTTAGTGGAAACACCATATATTTT. Translation gives CASRSFSGNTIYF.